Presented here are 28 T cell receptor beta chains from one specimen sequenced in a study of blood T cell repertoires in COVID-19. The repertoire was sequenced with immunoSEQ multiplex PCR; TCRdb's copy has only in-frame clones and lacks some. The data hold roughly 130,000 clones, with 87% observed a single time. Sample: peripheral blood. The receptors were sampled from a woman between 55 and 75 years old with acute or convalescent COVID-19.

This rearrangement joins TRBV18 to TRBJ2-3; 13 nucleotides match TRBD2. This CDR3 has 16 amino acids. Per the germline V gene, CDR1 is KGHSH and CDR2 is LQKENI. V shed 6 bases and J 3 bases; nucleotides not matched to a gene: 6. CDR3 protein: CASSWTSGSVTDTQYF. The CDR3 DNA reads TGTGCCAGCTCCTGGACTAGCGGGAGTGTTACAGATACGCAGTATTTT.

This chain links TRBV28 with TRBJ1-2; 7 bases are a match to TRBD1. CDR3 length: 14 amino acids. Trimming took 8 bases from V and 4 from J; bases not matched to a gene: 10. Per germline, CDR1 MDHEN and CDR2 SYDVKM. DNA of the CDR3: TGTGCCAGCTTTTTAAACAGGGGCTCCTATGGCTACACCTTC. Its translation is CASFLNRGSYGYTF.

This clone was detected a few times. The J gene is TRBJ1-2, the V gene TRBV5-5, with D uncertain. The CDR3 consists of 16 residues. The V gene's germline CDR1 is SGHKS and CDR2 YYEKEE (reference sequence). V lost 0 bases, J lost 2 bases, and 14 bases lay in between. The CDR3, as DNA: TGTGCCAGCAGCTTGGGACATCCCCAGGTCAACTATGGCTACACCTTC. Protein: CASSLGHPQVNYGYTF.

The V call is TRBV6-5, the J call TRBJ1-1; 10 positions agree with TRBD1. Germline CDR1 is MNHEY and CDR2 is SVGAGI. The CDR3 is 15 amino acids. Losses at the gene ends were 4 bases for V and 6 bases for J; bases not matched to a gene: 8. The CDR3 spells CASSLTGGGGAEAFF. CDR3 sequence (DNA): TGTGCCAGCAGTTTGACAGGGGGCGGAGGGGCTGAAGCTTTCTTT.

The chain couples TRBV2 to TRBJ2-1; 10 positions agree with TRBD2. The CDR3 runs 18 residues. V dropped 7 bases and J dropped 2; count of bases not matched to a gene: 14. Germline CDR1 is SNHLY and CDR2 is FYNNEI. This CDR3 reads CASNVGLAGGPPYNEQFF. CDR3 nucleotide sequence: TGTGCCAGCAATGTGGGGTTAGCGGGAGGCCCCCCCTACAATGAGCAGTTCTTC.

The chain has TRBV30 and TRBJ1-1; D perhaps matches TRBD1 (6 bases). The V and J ends lost 4 bases and 4 bases respectively, with 16 bases between them. The CDR3 is 14 residues long. Germline V gene data show CDR1 as GTSNPN and CDR2 as SVGIG (reference sequence). The CDR3 DNA reads as TGTGCCTGGAAAAGGCAACAGGGAAGCACTGAAGCTTTCTTT. Residues: CAWKRQQGSTEAFF.

This sequence joins TRBV7-3 and TRBJ1-5, with 8 bases that match TRBD1. The CDR3 is 13 residues long. V shed 5 bases, J shed 5 bases, and the junction held 2 bases outside the gene matches. From germline, CDR1 is SGHTA and CDR2 FQGTGA. Here the CDR3 reads CASSPDRDQPQHF. DNA of the CDR3: TGTGCCAGCAGCCCGGACAGGGATCAGCCCCAGCATTTT.

This chain uses TRBV7-9 with TRBJ2-1; 10 bases align to TRBD2. Germline V CDR1 and CDR2: SEHNR, FQNEAQ (reference sequence). Trimming removed 1 base from V and 7 bases from J; junction bases left unmatched: 1. The CDR3 runs 14 residues. The CDR3 protein is CASSLEAGGNEQFF. The CDR3 nucleotides read TGTGCCAGCAGCTTAGAAGCGGGGGGGAATGAGCAGTTCTTC.

The chain has TRBV7-9 and TRBJ2-1; no definite D call. CDR1 is SEHNR and CDR2 is FQNEAQ in the germline V gene (reference sequence). V dropped 2 bases and J dropped 10 bases, with 12 bases sitting between them. This CDR3 comprises 13 residues. The CDR3 protein is CASSLLRVEEQFF. The CDR3 DNA is TGTGCCAGCAGCTTACTCCGCGTTGAGGAGCAGTTCTTC.

This sequence joins TRBV3-1 (or the pseudogene TRBV3-2) and TRBJ1-3; D unresolved. Germline CDR1 is LGHDT and CDR2 is YNNKEL (reference sequence). Trimming shortened V by 0 bases and J by 3 bases, and 9 bases separated the two germline ends. CDR3 length equals 15 residues. The CDR3, as DNA: TGTGCCAGCAGCCAAGAAAGGAGCTTTGGAAACACCATATATTTT. It encodes CASSQERSFGNTIYF.

The chain joins TRBV11-1 to TRBJ2-1; 11 nucleotides line up with TRBD1. Germline CDR1 and CDR2: SGHAT and FQDESV (reference sequence). There are 14 residues in the CDR3. Germline trimming cut 3 bases from V and 6 bases from J; bases unmatched to any gene: 1. The CDR3 loop is CASSLDRGLNEQFF. The CDR3 DNA reads as TGTGCCAGCAGCTTGGACAGGGGGCTCAATGAGCAGTTCTTC.

The chain is built from TRBV10-3 and TRBJ2-7; tentative D call: TRBD1 (7 bases). The CDR3 sequence is 14 residues long. Trimming took 6 bases from V and 6 from J, leaving 18 bases between them. CDR1 and CDR2 (germline): ENHRY, SYGVKD. The CDR3 loop reads CAIRGTVGGAEQYF. CDR3 coding DNA: TGTGCCATCAGGGGGACAGTTGGCGGGGCCGAGCAGTACTTC.

The J gene is TRBJ1-2, the V gene TRBV27; D gene uncertain. Trimming stripped 5 bases from V and 4 bases from J, with 11 bases between. The CDR3 has 13 residues. Germline assignment: CDR1 MNHEY and CDR2 SMNVEV (reference sequence). Written as DNA, the CDR3 is TGTGCCAGCAGTCTTTCAGGTAGCTATGGCTACACCTTC. It yields the protein CASSLSGSYGYTF.

The chain is built from TRBV28 and TRBJ1-4, with D unclear. The CDR3 runs to 13 residues. Trimming left V 7 bases short and J 3 bases short, with 9 bases between. Germline V gene sequence: CDR1 MDHEN, CDR2 SYDVKM. CDR3: CASTSAANEKLFF. CDR3 nucleotides: TGTGCCAGCACTAGTGCCGCTAATGAAAAACTGTTTTTT.

This clone was seen a single time. This chain links TRBV11-2 with TRBJ1-4, with a weak D call TRBD1 (5 bases). Per germline, CDR1 SGHAT and CDR2 FQNNGV. This CDR3 is 16 amino acids long. V shed 1 base and J shed 7 bases, with 16 bases lying between them. DNA of the CDR3: TGTGCCAGCAGCTTAGGGGACTCCCTCGGTGGTGAAAAACTGTTTTTT. Residues: CASSLGDSLGGEKLFF.

The J gene is TRBJ2-3, the V gene TRBV9, with TRBD2 identical over 14 bases. CDR1 is SGDLS and CDR2 is YYNGEE in the germline V gene. With 3 bases clipped from V and 1 base from J, the junction kept 4 bases outside the gene matches. The CDR3 runs to 17 residues. CDR3 in DNA: TGTGCCAGCAGCGCAGGGACTAGCGGGAGCGGCACAGATACGCAGTATTTT. Protein: CASSAGTSGSGTDTQYF.

CDR3 amino acids: CASSLSSGQGIGKLFF. CDR3 DNA: TGTGCCAGCAGCTTGAGTTCCGGACAGGGGATTGGAAAACTGTTTTTT. The rearrangement joins TRBV7-9 to TRBJ1-4; 9 nucleotides agree with TRBD1. The CDR3 has 16 amino acids. From germline, CDR1 is SEHNR and CDR2 FQNEAQ (reference sequence). J lost 10 bases, V lost 3 bases, and 12 bases had no gene match.

The chain carries TRBV19 and TRBJ1-4; maybe TRBD1 (6 bases). The germline V gene encodes CDR1 LNHDA and CDR2 SQIVND (reference sequence). CDR3 length: 14 residues. Trimming removed 7 bases at V and 5 bases at J, with 14 bases between. The CDR3 reads CASKGYRENEKLFF. CDR3 in DNA: TGTGCCAGTAAGGGGTACAGGGAGAATGAAAAACTGTTTTTT.

The rearrangement joins TRBV18 to TRBJ2-3; tentatively, D is TRBD1 (6 bases). V lost 3 bases and J lost 4, with 8 bases in between. The CDR3 sequence is 13 residues long. From germline, CDR1 is KGHSH and CDR2 LQKENI. The DNA for the CDR3 is TGTGCCAGCTCACCTCAGGGGTCAGATACGCAGTATTTT. This gives the protein CASSPQGSDTQYF.

This clone has a single count. The genes are TRBV14 and TRBJ1-2, with 7 bases aligning to TRBD1. The CDR3 is made up of 18 amino acids. V gave up 1 base and J gave up 6 bases; unmatched junction bases: 17. Germline assignment: CDR1 SGHDN and CDR2 FVKESK. CDR3 bases: TGTGCCAGCAGCCAAGGATGGACAGGAGGCCGACCGTCGGATGGCTACACCTTC. This sequence encodes CASSQGWTGGRPSDGYTF.

This chain uses TRBV7-3 with TRBJ2-7; D ambiguous. This CDR3 has 13 amino acids. The germline V gene has CDR1 SGHTA and CDR2 FQGTGA. With 3 bases removed from V and 7 bases from J, the gap between germline ends came to 13 bases. For the CDR3, the DNA is TGTGCCAGCAGCTTGTCCGGGTTGGCAGAGCAGTACTTC. The encoded protein is CASSLSGLAEQYF. The full variable domain, with the rest looked up from reference TRBV7-3 and TRBJ2-7, is GAGVSQTPSNKVTEKGKYVELRCDPISGHTALYWYRQSLGQGPEFLIYFQGTGAADDSGLPNDRFFAVRPEGSVSTLKIQRTERGDSAVYLCASSLSGLAEQYFGPGTRLTVT.

The rearrangement uses TRBV5-1 and TRBJ1-1; tentatively, D is TRBD1 (6 bases). Trimming shortened V by 0 bases and J by 10 bases, and 19 bases separated the two germline ends. Looked up from germline, CDR1 is SGHRS and CDR2 is YFSETQ. This CDR3 is 15 amino acids long. DNA for the CDR3: TGCGCCAGCAGCTTGGCCCAGGGGACGGAGGCCCGAGCTTTCTTT. It yields the protein CASSLAQGTEARAFF.

The table lists this clone with a few counts. The V call is TRBV3-1 (or the pseudogene TRBV3-2), the J call TRBJ1-1, with D perhaps matching TRBD1 (6 bases). Trimming took off 4 bases at V and 5 bases at J, with 11 bases between the two ends. The CDR3 spans 13 residues. CDR1 LGHDT and CDR2 YNNKEL come from the germline V gene (reference sequence). The CDR3 region has the DNA TGTGCCAGCAGCCCCCTACAGGGAACTGAAGCTTTCTTT. Protein: CASSPLQGTEAFF.

The chain combines TRBV6-1 with TRBJ2-3, with D unclear. Between the trimmed V and J ends, which lost 2 bases and 1 base, there was a span of 7 bases. The CDR3 runs 14 residues. CDR1 and CDR2 from the germline V gene are MNHNS and SASEGT. The CDR3 spells CASSERSGTDTQYF. CDR3 in DNA: TGTGCCAGCAGTGAACGGAGCGGCACAGATACGCAGTATTTT.

The rearrangement uses TRBV19 and TRBJ2-3; D uncertain. Per germline, CDR1 LNHDA and CDR2 SQIVND (reference sequence). Trimming removed 4 bases from V and 0 bases from J, with 17 bases in between. The CDR3 covers 17 residues. The CDR3 sequence: CASSTTSRPGSTDTQYF. DNA for the CDR3: TGTGCCAGTAGTACAACCTCCCGGCCCGGGAGCACAGATACGCAGTATTTT. Complete variable domain (other parts from reference TRBV19 and TRBJ2-3): DGGITQSPKYLFRKEGQNVTLSCEQNLNHDAMYWYRQDPGQGLRLIYYSQIVNDFQKGDIAEGYSVSREKKESFPLTVTSAQKNPTAFYLCASSTTSRPGSTDTQYFGPGTRLTVL.

With respect to this clone: The germline gene is not matched at one end of the junction; a read error may be the cause. The chain joins TRBV5-1 to TRBJ1-6; D possibly corresponds to TRBD1 (5 bases). The CDR3 totals 15 residues. CDR1 and CDR2 (germline): SGHRS, YFSETQ. For the CDR3, the DNA is TGCGCCAGCAGTTTGGCCCAGGGTTATAATTCACCCCTCCACTTT. Residues: CASSLAQGYNSPLHF.

This chain links TRBV5-1 with TRBJ2-1, with 14 bases aligning to TRBD2. Per germline, CDR1 SGHRS and CDR2 YFSETQ. The CDR3 has 16 amino acids. The V segment lost 4 bases and the J segment 10 bases; nucleotides outside the gene matches: 10. CDR3 nucleotide sequence: TGCGCCAGCAGCCGCGGACTAGCGGGAGGTAGTAGCGAGCAGTTCTTC. This codes for CASSRGLAGGSSEQFF. The full variable domain, in which reference TRBV5-1 and TRBJ2-1 provide the parts outside the CDR3, is KAGVTQTPRYLIKTRGQQVTLSCSPISGHRSVSWYQQTPGQGLQFLFEYFSETQRNKGNFPGRFSGRQFSNSRSEMNVSTLELGDSALYLCASSRGLAGGSSEQFFGPGTRLTVL.

This clone was picked up a small number of times. The V call is TRBV2, the J call TRBJ2-1, with 8 bases identical to TRBD2. The germline gives CDR1 SNHLY, CDR2 FYNNEI. The CDR3 consists of 16 residues. Losses at the gene ends were 5 bases for V and 8 bases for J; bases not matched to a gene: 14. The CDR3 sequence is CASSSPVAGSGDEQFF. The CDR3 region has the DNA TGTGCCAGCAGTAGCCCGGTAGCGGGGTCGGGGGATGAGCAGTTCTTC.